Each of the 30 T cell receptor beta chains below was sequenced from the same sample in a study of T cell responses to AZD1222 COVID-19 vaccine. TCRdb's copy holds only in-frame clones and misses some; the assay was immunoSEQ multiplex PCR. The sample yields 150,000 to 250,000 clones, just over 90% seen once. Specimen: peripheral blood, collected 28 days after the second AZD1222 dose. The receptor set was obtained from an adult who received the AZD1222 COVID-19 vaccine.

The rearrangement links TRBV6-5 to TRBJ1-1; D unresolved. The V end lost 6 bases, the J end lost 1 base, and 9 bases lay between the germline ends. This CDR3 has 13 residues. Germline V gives CDR1 MNHEY, CDR2 SVGAGI. The CDR3 DNA reads as TGTGCCAGCAGCGTTAGACAGAACACTGAAGCTTTCTTT. Amino acid sequence: CASSVRQNTEAFF.

The gene calls are TRBV5-5 and TRBJ2-7; D ambiguous. The germline V gene encodes CDR1 SGHKS and CDR2 YYEKEE (reference sequence). CDR3 length equals 14 residues. Trimming left V 2 bases short and J 0 bases short, with 9 bases between. The CDR3 region is CASSFSRISYEQYF. CDR3 nucleotides: TGTGCCAGCAGCTTTTCCCGGATCTCCTACGAGCAGTACTTC.

The chain's CDR3 is CASSRGGAVGYGYTF. CDR3 in DNA: TGTGCCAGCAGCCGAGGGGGCGCGGTGGGGTATGGCTACACCTTC. V and J are TRBV11-2 and TRBJ1-2, with 7 bases matching TRBD1. J was trimmed by 5 bases and V by 5 bases; bases with no gene match: 11. The CDR3 totals 15 residues. From germline, CDR1 is SGHAT and CDR2 FQNNGV.

The chain employs TRBV11-3 and TRBJ1-4; D possibly corresponds to TRBD1 (5 bases). With 1 base removed from V and 6 bases from J, the gap between germline ends came to 18 bases. This CDR3 spans 17 amino acids. Looked up from germline, CDR1 is SGHNT and CDR2 is YENEEA. CDR3 sequence reads: CASSLGGWRGVDEKLFF. In DNA, the CDR3 is TGTGCCAGCAGCTTAGGAGGATGGAGGGGAGTGGATGAAAAACTGTTTTTT.

This chain uses TRBV7-2 with TRBJ1-5; TRBD1 is a possible D gene (5 bases). The CDR3 is 15 amino acids. The V end was cut by 4 bases, the J end by 7 bases, with 17 bases between. Germline V gene lookup returns CDR1 SGHTA and CDR2 FQGNSA. The CDR3 coding sequence is TGTGCCAGCAGCTCAGTCCCTGGGGCCGCCCAGCCCCAGCATTTT. Protein: CASSSVPGAAQPQHF. The full variable domain, its missing parts supplied by reference TRBV7-2 and TRBJ1-5, is GAGVSQSPSNKVTEKGKDVELRCDPISGHTALYWYRQSLGQGLEFLIYFQGNSAPDKSGLPSDRFSAERTGGSVSTLTIQRTQQEDSAVYLCASSSVPGAAQPQHFGDGTRLSIL.

The chain couples TRBV7-9 to TRBJ2-7; D possibly corresponds to TRBD1 (6 bases). The CDR3 covers 16 residues. Germline V gene lookup returns CDR1 SEHNR and CDR2 FQNEAQ (reference sequence). V lost 3 bases, J lost 2 bases, and 17 bases lay in between. CDR3 amino acids: CASSFPPGHGPYEQYF. The CDR3, as DNA: TGTGCCAGCAGCTTCCCTCCGGGACACGGGCCCTACGAGCAGTACTTC.

CDR3 DNA sequence: TGTGCCAGCAGAACGGACAGCCCCGGGGAGCTGTTTTTT. Protein sequence: CASRTDSPGELFF. The rearrangement links TRBV28 to TRBJ2-2, with D possibly TRBD1 on 6 matching bases. The CDR3 spans 13 residues. Germline V gene lookup returns CDR1 MDHEN and CDR2 SYDVKM. V lost 6 bases and J 6 bases, leaving 11 bases between the germline ends.

The V call is TRBV7-2, the J call TRBJ2-7, with no clear D. The germline CDR1 and CDR2 sequences are SGHTA and FQGNSA. This CDR3 comprises 16 residues. V lost 4 bases, J lost 2 bases, and 18 bases lay in between. The CDR3 DNA sequence: TGTGCCAGCAGCTCCCCTGGTCGTGAGATGACCTACGAGCAGTACTTC. Translating it yields CASSSPGREMTYEQYF.

This rearrangement joins TRBV5-1 to TRBJ2-3, with unresolved D. V was pared by 1 base and J by 1 base, with 7 bases between. This CDR3 is built from 14 residues. Germline V gives CDR1 SGHRS, CDR2 YFSETQ. As DNA, the CDR3 is TGCGCCAGCAGCTTGTCTGGCGGCACAGATACGCAGTATTTT. This encodes CASSLSGGTDTQYF. Supplemented by reference TRBV5-1 and TRBJ2-3, the full variable domain reads KAGVTQTPRYLIKTRGQQVTLSCSPISGHRSVSWYQQTPGQGLQFLFEYFSETQRNKGNFPGRFSGRQFSNSRSEMNVSTLELGDSALYLCASSLSGGTDTQYFGPGTRLTVL.

The V and J genes are TRBV6-4 and TRBJ2-3; D gene unclear. Germline loops: CDR1 MRHNA, CDR2 SNTAGT. The CDR3 extends over 13 amino acids. V shed 0 bases and J shed 6 bases, with 7 bases lying between them. This CDR3 is CASSDSVEDTQYF. Written as DNA, the CDR3 is TGTGCCAGCAGTGACTCGGTTGAGGATACGCAGTATTTT.

This chain uses TRBV24-1 with TRBJ2-1, with TRBD1 matching 7 bases. Germline V gene data show CDR1 as KGHDR and CDR2 as SFDVKD. The CDR3 contains 18 residues. Trimming removed 5 bases from V and 4 bases from J; junction bases left unmatched: 16. This CDR3 is CATSGWDRPSGRYNEQFF. In nucleotides, the CDR3 is TGTGCCACCAGTGGCTGGGACAGACCCAGCGGAAGGTACAATGAGCAGTTCTTC.

The CDR3 DNA is TGTGCCAGCAGTTCGTCTCTCCCCGGGAATTCACCCCTCCACTTT. Its translation: CASSSSLPGNSPLHF. The genes are TRBV6-5 and TRBJ1-6, with no clear D. Per germline, CDR1 MNHEY and CDR2 SVGAGI. The CDR3 consists of 15 residues. Trimming took 4 bases from V and 7 from J, leaving 14 bases between them.

The rearrangement joins TRBV9 to TRBJ2-5, with 7 bases that match TRBD2. Unmatched junction bases numbered 12, after V lost 0 bases and J lost 4 bases. Germline V lookup: CDR1 SGDLS, CDR2 YYNGEE. The CDR3 consists of 17 residues. In nucleotides, the CDR3 is TGTGCCAGCAGCGTAGGAGGGGCGGGAGCCCCGGGAGAGACCCAGTACTTC. As protein: CASSVGGAGAPGETQYF. The full variable domain, rest sourced from reference TRBV9 and TRBJ2-5, is DSGVTQTPKHLITATGQRVTLRCSPRSGDLSVYWYQQSLDQGLQFLIQYYNGEERAKGNILERFSAQQFPDLHSELNLSSLELGDSALYFCASSVGGAGAPGETQYFGPGTRLLVL.

The V call is TRBV10-1, the J call TRBJ2-3; D uncertain. Between the trimmed V and J ends, which lost 4 bases and 6 bases, there was a span of 11 bases. Germline V gene sequence: CDR1 WNHNN, CDR2 SYGVQD (reference sequence). The CDR3 is made up of 13 amino acids. The CDR3 DNA follows: TGCGCCAGCAGTGCCGGGTCTTCGGATACGCAGTATTTT. Translation gives CASSAGSSDTQYF.

The rearrangement uses TRBV4-3 and TRBJ1-3, with D perhaps matching TRBD1 (5 bases). CDR1 is LGHNA, CDR2 YSLEER, per germline. The V end was cut by 1 base, the J end by 0 bases, with 10 bases between. The CDR3 covers 16 residues. CDR3: CASSQAGGGSGNTIYF. CDR3 nucleotides: TGCGCCAGCAGCCAAGCCGGGGGTGGCTCTGGAAACACCATATATTTT.

The chain recombines TRBV6-5 with TRBJ2-7, with no clear D. V was cut by 0 bases and J by 0 bases, with 12 bases left in between. Germline CDR1 and CDR2: MNHEY and SVGAGI. This CDR3 has 16 amino acids. CDR3 nucleotide sequence: TGTGCCAGCAGTTACTCTCCCAAACAGAGCTCCTACGAGCAGTACTTC. Protein product: CASSYSPKQSSYEQYF.

The chain recombines TRBV2 with TRBJ1-4, with 9 bases matching TRBD1. The CDR3 is made up of 13 amino acids. Germline CDR1 SNHLY, CDR2 FYNNEI. Losses at the gene ends were 7 bases for V and 7 bases for J; bases not matched to a gene: 4. CDR3 bases: TGTGCCAGCACGGGACAGGGCGGTGAAAAACTGTTTTTT. Protein: CASTGQGGEKLFF.

This clone was counted once. The chain has TRBV5-4 and TRBJ2-5; D might be TRBD1 or TRBD2, each matching 6 bases. The CDR3 runs to 15 residues. V lost 1 base and J lost 4, with 14 bases in between. Germline CDR1 reads SGHNT; CDR2 reads YYREEE (reference sequence). CDR3 coding DNA: TGTGCCAGCAGCTTGTGGGGGGACACGAGAGAGACCCAGTACTTC. This encodes CASSLWGDTRETQYF.

In this sample, this clone turned up once. The J gene is TRBJ2-1, the V gene TRBV11-2, with a possible D match to TRBD2 (5 bases). V lost 0 bases and J lost 8, with 8 bases in between. Germline assignment: CDR1 SGHAT and CDR2 FQNNGV. The CDR3 sequence is 13 residues long. The CDR3 loop is CASSLDRDDEQFF. The CDR3 DNA reads TGTGCCAGCAGCTTAGATCGGGATGATGAGCAGTTCTTC.

The V call is TRBV28, the J call TRBJ1-4; maybe TRBD1 (6 bases). This CDR3 contains 18 residues. V was cut by 3 bases and J by 6 bases, with 23 bases left in between. The germline V gene encodes CDR1 MDHEN and CDR2 SYDVKM. The chain's CDR3 is CASSLRAGTRVQDEKLFF. DNA for the CDR3: TGTGCCAGCAGTTTGAGAGCCGGGACACGAGTCCAGGATGAAAAACTGTTTTTT.

V and J are TRBV14 and TRBJ1-6, with a possible D match to TRBD1 (6 bases). Germline V lookup: CDR1 SGHDN, CDR2 FVKESK. The CDR3 is made up of 16 amino acids. The V gene lost 0 bases and the J gene lost 7 bases, with 13 bases spanning the gap. The chain's CDR3 is CASSQETTGRNSPLHF. CDR3 bases: TGTGCCAGCAGCCAAGAGACGACAGGCCGAAATTCACCCCTCCACTTT.

The chain links TRBV24-1 to TRBJ2-1, with 12 bases that match TRBD2. Germline V gives CDR1 KGHDR, CDR2 SFDVKD. This CDR3 region has 14 residues. With 12 bases clipped from V and 5 bases from J, the junction kept 7 bases outside the gene matches. CDR3 region: CASALAGGNNEQFF. The CDR3, as DNA: TGTGCCTCAGCCCTAGCGGGAGGGAACAATGAGCAGTTCTTC.

The chain couples TRBV7-8 to TRBJ1-6, with 7 positions matching TRBD1. The CDR3 is 14 residues long. Germline CDR1 and CDR2: SGHVS and FQNEAQ. Losses at the gene ends were 5 bases for V and 10 bases for J; bases not matched to a gene: 8. CDR3 bases: TGTGCCAGCAGCCCGGGCAGGGGGGACTCACCCCTCCACTTT. It specifies CASSPGRGDSPLHF.

The V call is TRBV7-3, the J call TRBJ2-3, with 7 bases aligning to TRBD2. Germline V lookup: CDR1 SGHTA, CDR2 FQGTGA. V gave up 3 bases and J gave up 0 bases; unmatched junction bases: 0. The CDR3 length is 14 residues. The CDR3 DNA reads TGTGCCAGCAGCTTTAGCGGGAGCACAGATACGCAGTATTTT. As protein: CASSFSGSTDTQYF.

CDR3 protein: CASSYGGGNTEAFF. The CDR3 region has the DNA TGTGCCAGCAGTTATGGGGGCGGGAACACTGAAGCTTTCTTT. This rearrangement joins TRBV28 to TRBJ1-1, with a tentative D call TRBD1 (6 bases). CDR1 and CDR2 (germline): MDHEN, SYDVKM. The CDR3 is 14 amino acids. V was trimmed by 4 bases and J by 1 base, leaving 10 bases between them. The complete variable domain, with remaining parts taken from reference TRBV28 and TRBJ1-1, reads DVKVTQSSRYLVKRTGEKVFLECVQDMDHENMFWYRQDPGLGLRLIYFSYDVKMKEKGDIPEGYSVSREKKERFSLILESASTNQTSMYLCASSYGGGNTEAFFGQGTRLTVV.

The CDR3 spells CASREYRGSTGELFF. The CDR3 nucleotides are TGTGCCAGCAGGGAATACAGGGGCTCCACCGGGGAGCTGTTTTTT. V is TRBV28 and J is TRBJ2-2; TRBD1 agrees at 7 bases. The junction had 8 bases not matched to a gene; V was cut back by 6 bases and J by 4 bases. This CDR3 has 15 residues. Germline CDR1 MDHEN, CDR2 SYDVKM.

The genes are TRBV2 and TRBJ2-2; 9 bases are a match to TRBD2. This CDR3 spans 18 amino acids. The V gene's germline CDR1 is SNHLY and CDR2 FYNNEI. The ends lost 8 bases at V and 4 bases at J; junction bases unmatched: 17. The CDR3 spells CASFFEGLAGTGTGELFF. The CDR3, as DNA: TGTGCCAGCTTCTTCGAGGGGCTAGCGGGAACGGGCACCGGGGAGCTGTTTTTT.

The chain joins TRBV5-1 to TRBJ2-1; D not resolved. V dropped 1 base and J dropped 0 bases, with 11 bases sitting between them. This CDR3 comprises 16 residues. CDR1 SGHRS and CDR2 YFSETQ come from the germline V gene. CDR3 residues: CASSLHQISSYNEQFF. CDR3 bases: TGCGCCAGCAGCTTGCACCAAATATCCTCCTACAATGAGCAGTTCTTC.

The chain joins TRBV7-2 to TRBJ2-7; 15 nucleotides align to TRBD2. The junction had 6 bases not matched to a gene; V was cut back by 6 bases and J by 6 bases. The length of the CDR3 is 15 residues. Germline values: CDR1 SGHTA, CDR2 FQGNSA. The CDR3 bases are TGTGCCAGCAGTCTCGGACTAGCGGGAGGGCGCGAGCAGTACTTC. Its protein product is CASSLGLAGGREQYF.

The V and J genes are TRBV10-3 and TRBJ2-1, with TRBD2 identical over 11 bases. The CDR3 contains 15 residues. The V gene end was trimmed by 6 bases and the J gene end by 8 bases; junction bases not matched to a gene: 9. Germline V gene lookup returns CDR1 ENHRY and CDR2 SYGVKD. This CDR3 reads CAIRETSGTIDEQFF. Written as DNA, the CDR3 is TGTGCCATCAGGGAGACTAGCGGGACGATCGATGAGCAGTTCTTC.